The 25 T cell receptor beta chains below all came from one sample that was sequenced in a study of Ad26.COV2.S vaccination and SARS-CoV-2 variants. Clones were read by immunoSEQ multiplex PCR, and TCRdb kept only the in-frame ones, dropping some. The sample includes roughly 510,000 clones, roughly nine tenths of them seen just once. Treatment described: roughly 19 received Ad26.COV2.S at low or high dose, single or two shots; roughly five received placebo; per-sample allocation not given. Each sample was drawn 63 days after the first injection (of vaccine or placebo). Material: peripheral blood, obtained in a trial of Ad26.COV2.S vaccine versus placebo. The receptors come from a person between 18 and 60 years old who received the Ad26.COV2.S COVID-19 vaccine or a placebo.

CDR3 coding DNA: TGTGCCAGCAGCCAAGATCTCGGGACTAGCGGGAGCAATGAGCAGTTCTTC. Protein sequence: CASSQDLGTSGSNEQFF. This sequence joins TRBV4-2 and TRBJ2-1, with 14 bases matching TRBD2. Trimming removed 0 bases from V and 6 bases from J; junction bases left unmatched: 4. The CDR3 consists of 17 residues. CDR1 and CDR2 (germline): LGHNA, YNFKEQ.

This clone showed up just a few times. The rearrangement joins TRBV7-2 to TRBJ1-6, with D tentatively TRBD1 (6 bases). CDR1 SGHTA and CDR2 FQGNSA come from the germline V gene. This CDR3 has 16 residues. Trimming left V 1 base short and J 0 bases short, with 7 bases between. The DNA for the CDR3 is TGTGCCAGCAGCTTAGTGGACAGCTCCTATAATTCACCCCTCCACTTT. It encodes CASSLVDSSYNSPLHF.

The chain recombines TRBV7-9 with TRBJ2-1, with D possibly matching TRBD2 (6 bases). Germline values: CDR1 SEHNR, CDR2 FQNEAQ (reference sequence). There are 16 residues in the CDR3. Trimming took 5 bases from V and 5 from J, leaving 19 bases between them. The CDR3 spells CASSPRLGLINNEQFF. The DNA of the CDR3 is TGTGCCAGCAGCCCCAGACTAGGCCTGATCAACAATGAGCAGTTCTTC.

This rearrangement joins TRBV18 to TRBJ1-2; D ambiguous. The CDR3 consists of 14 residues. Germline assignment: CDR1 KGHSH and CDR2 LQKENI. Trimming shortened V by 6 bases and J by 2 bases, and 13 bases separated the two germline ends. CDR3: CASSHSRNNYGYTF. DNA for the CDR3: TGTGCCAGCTCGCACAGCCGCAACAACTATGGCTACACCTTC.

This clone turned up a few times. In the same sample, other DNA sequences code for this CDR3. V and J are TRBV12-3 or TRBV12-4 and TRBJ1-1; the D gene is possibly TRBD1 (5 bases). This CDR3 spans 13 amino acids. V was pared by 2 bases and J by 1 base, with 5 bases between. The chain's CDR3 is CASSLTGNTEAFF. CDR3 coding DNA: TGTGCCAGCAGTTTAACAGGGAACACTGAAGCTTTCTTT.

The CDR3 coding sequence is TGTGCCAGCAGTTACTTGGGACAGACCTACGAGCAGTACTTC. Protein: CASSYLGQTYEQYF. V gene TRBV6-6 combines with J gene TRBJ2-7; 7 nucleotides match TRBD1. Trimming cost V 1 base and J 2 bases; bases outside gene matches: 2. Germline V gene data show CDR1 as MNHNY and CDR2 as SVGAGI (reference sequence). The CDR3 covers 14 residues.

J is TRBJ2-5 and V is TRBV18; D not certain. CDR1 and CDR2 from the germline V gene are KGHSH and LQKENI. The CDR3 sequence is 14 residues long. Trimming stripped 1 base from V and 2 bases from J, with 8 bases between. As DNA, the CDR3 is TGTGCCAGCTCACCACTTGGGCAGCAAGAGACCCAGTACTTC. It specifies CASSPLGQQETQYF.

As DNA, the CDR3 is TGTGCCAGCAGCAAAGACGATAGTGGGGCCGGAATCGATAATTCACCCCTCCACTTT. Translating it yields CASSKDDSGAGIDNSPLHF. The chain carries TRBV21-1 and TRBJ1-6; the table's D call, TRBD1, was not checked against the DNA. TRBV21-1 is classified as a pseudogene. The CDR3 runs 19 residues.

This clone was observed once. This chain joins TRBV4-2 and TRBJ2-5, with TRBD2 matching over 13 bases. V shed 4 bases, J shed 4 bases, and the junction held 6 bases outside the gene matches. The CDR3 runs to 16 residues. CDR1 is LGHNA and CDR2 is YNFKEQ in the germline V gene. The CDR3 spells CASSPTLAGGGETQYF. The CDR3 nucleotides are TGTGCCAGCAGCCCAACACTAGCGGGAGGGGGAGAGACCCAGTACTTC.

This chain links TRBV28 with TRBJ1-5; D is undetermined. There are 14 residues in the CDR3. V was shortened by 3 bases and J by 4 bases, with 10 bases between the two germline ends. CDR1 and CDR2 from the germline V gene are MDHEN and SYDVKM. CDR3 sequence (DNA): TGTGCCAGCAGTTTGGTGCCACCTAATCAGCCCCAGCATTTT. It is translated as CASSLVPPNQPQHF.

This chain's CDR3 is CSVGASPQNTGELFF. The CDR3 region has the DNA TGCAGCGTTGGTGCTTCTCCTCAGAACACCGGGGAGCTGTTTTTT. J is TRBJ2-2 and V is TRBV29-1, with D unresolved. Germline V gives CDR1 SQVTM, CDR2 ANQGSEA. Deletions cut 4 bases from V and 1 base from J, with 13 bases between. This CDR3 comprises 15 residues.

This chain joins TRBV28 and TRBJ1-5; D unclear. CDR3 length equals 11 residues. Per the germline V gene, CDR1 is MDHEN and CDR2 is SYDVKM. Trimming left V 4 bases short and J 9 bases short, with 7 bases between. Written as DNA, the CDR3 is TGTGCCAGCAGTTCTGAACGGCCCCAGCATTTT. Translating it yields CASSSERPQHF.

J is TRBJ2-7 and V is TRBV10-3; TRBD2 matches 10 bases. Per the germline V gene, CDR1 is ENHRY and CDR2 is SYGVKD. V gave up 3 bases and J gave up 0 bases; unmatched junction bases: 2. This CDR3 is 15 amino acids long. CDR3 nucleotides: TGTGCCATCAGTGACAGCGGGAGGGCCTCCTACGAGCAGTACTTC. Amino acid sequence: CAISDSGRASYEQYF.

The chain carries TRBV11-3 and TRBJ2-5; D perhaps matches TRBD1 (6 bases). The V end was cut by 1 base, the J end by 2 bases, with 11 bases between. CDR3 size: 15 residues. Germline V gene sequence: CDR1 SGHNT, CDR2 YENEEA. The CDR3 reads CASSLGQGFQETQYF. For the CDR3, the DNA is TGTGCCAGCAGCTTAGGCCAGGGGTTTCAAGAGACCCAGTACTTC.

The chain is built from TRBV7-8 and TRBJ1-3, with 10 bases lining up with TRBD1. V lost 4 bases to trimming and J lost 2 bases; unmatched junction nucleotides: 11. The CDR3 is 18 amino acids. The V gene's germline CDR1 is SGHVS and CDR2 FQNEAQ. CDR3 sequence (DNA): TGTGCCAGCAGCTCACTCCCGACCGGGACAGGGGCTGGAAACACCATATATTTT. Translating gives CASSSLPTGTGAGNTIYF.

The chain uses TRBV19 and TRBJ2-5; 10 bases are shared with TRBD2. CDR3 length equals 13 residues. The J segment lost 5 bases and the V segment lost 7 bases, leaving 4 bases of the junction unmatched. Germline values: CDR1 LNHDA, CDR2 SQIVND (reference sequence). The CDR3 is CASNPSGGETQYF. The CDR3, as DNA: TGTGCCAGTAATCCTAGCGGGGGTGAGACCCAGTACTTC.

V and J are TRBV5-1 and TRBJ2-3; D is unclear. Germline V gives CDR1 SGHRS, CDR2 YFSETQ. The CDR3 sequence is 16 residues long. The V end was cut by 4 bases, the J end by 0 bases, with 15 bases between. CDR3 DNA sequence: TGCGCCAGCAGCCCCGACGGACCTCCTAGCACAGATACGCAGTATTTT. Translation: CASSPDGPPSTDTQYF. Full variable domain (rest looked up from reference TRBV5-1 and TRBJ2-3): KAGVTQTPRYLIKTRGQQVTLSCSPISGHRSVSWYQQTPGQGLQFLFEYFSETQRNKGNFPGRFSGRQFSNSRSEMNVSTLELGDSALYLCASSPDGPPSTDTQYFGPGTRLTVL.

The rearrangement links TRBV15 to TRBJ2-1; perhaps TRBD1 as D (6 bases). V dropped 1 base and J dropped 4 bases, with 20 bases sitting between them. Germline loops: CDR1 LNHNV, CDR2 YYDKDF (reference sequence). The CDR3 spans 18 residues. The CDR3 here is CATSRATVRQGIYNEQFF. The CDR3 DNA is TGTGCCACCAGCAGAGCAACGGTGAGGCAGGGGATTTACAATGAGCAGTTCTTC.

The V gene is TRBV13, the J gene TRBJ1-1, with D unclear. V was clipped by 1 base and J by 6 bases, with 9 bases between them. CDR3 length equals 13 residues. Germline assignment: CDR1 PRHDT and CDR2 FYEKMQ (reference sequence). This CDR3 is CASSLVVGPEAFF. Written as DNA, the CDR3 is TGTGCCAGCAGCTTAGTGGTTGGGCCTGAAGCTTTCTTT.

V gene TRBV9 combines with J gene TRBJ1-1, with D perhaps matching TRBD1 (5 bases). The CDR3 sequence is 14 residues long. Trimming removed 4 bases at V and 1 base at J, with 11 bases between. CDR1 and CDR2 (germline): SGDLS, YYNGEE. CDR3 amino acids: CASSWGPQNTEAFF. The CDR3 DNA reads TGTGCCAGCAGCTGGGGACCCCAGAACACTGAAGCTTTCTTT.

This clone appeared a single time. The chain uses TRBV10-3 and TRBJ2-7; 7 nucleotides align to TRBD2. Germline V gene data show CDR1 as ENHRY and CDR2 as SYGVKD. V trimming: 2 bases; J trimming: 0 bases; junction bases outside the gene matches: 1. This CDR3 comprises 14 residues. CDR3 nucleotide sequence: TGTGCCATCAGTGAGCGGGACTACTCCTACGAGCAGTACTTC. Protein product: CAISERDYSYEQYF.

The chain employs TRBV29-1 and TRBJ2-7; 10 bases map to TRBD2. Germline assignment: CDR1 SQVTM and CDR2 ANQGSEA. The V segment lost 5 bases and the J segment 0 bases; nucleotides outside the gene matches: 1. This CDR3 has 13 residues. The CDR3 reads CSVPSGSSYEQYF. The CDR3 DNA reads TGCAGCGTTCCTAGCGGGAGCTCCTACGAGCAGTACTTC.

J is TRBJ1-5 and V is TRBV21-1. TRBV21-1 is classified as a pseudogene. The CDR3 totals 18 residues. The CDR3 loop is CASSKMGVVIDSNQPQHF. DNA for the CDR3: TGTGCCAGCAGCAAAATGGGAGTCGTTATAGATAGCAATCAGCCCCAGCATTTT.

The gene calls are TRBV7-9 and TRBJ2-1; 9 bases align to TRBD1. The CDR3 runs to 15 residues. V dropped 6 bases and J dropped 2; count of bases not matched to a gene: 5. Germline V CDR1 and CDR2: SEHNR, FQNEAQ (reference sequence). The CDR3 region is CASSTGTGTYNEQFF. Written as DNA, the CDR3 is TGTGCCAGCAGTACCGGGACAGGGACCTACAATGAGCAGTTCTTC.

This chain joins TRBV19 and TRBJ1-5; tentatively, D is TRBD1 (6 bases). The CDR3 has 17 residues. CDR1 LNHDA and CDR2 SQIVND come from the germline V gene (reference sequence). Trimming took 3 bases from V and 1 from J, leaving 16 bases between them. The CDR3 here is CASSIRGGGMSNQPQHF. The CDR3 DNA sequence: TGTGCCAGTAGTATTCGAGGGGGGGGGATGAGCAATCAGCCCCAGCATTTT.